The 32 T cell receptor beta chains listed next were all sequenced from one sample in a study of cytomegalovirus exposure and HLA in healthy donors. With 60 Vbeta and 13 Jbeta primers, the PCR was carried out. The method was immunoSEQ multiplex PCR; TCRdb's version includes in-frame clones alone and lacks a portion of them. The sample shows roughly 180,000 clones, less than 90% of them seen only once. The specimen was PBMCs. Receptors originate from a boy younger than 18 in good health and CMV-seronegative.

This clone occurred a few times. V usage is TRBV15 and J usage is TRBJ1-4; 7 nucleotides agree with TRBD1. The CDR3 extends over 15 amino acids. V trimming: 4 bases; J trimming: 0 bases; junction bases outside the gene matches: 2. Germline lookup yields CDR1 LNHNV and CDR2 YYDKDF (reference sequence). The CDR3 here is CATSKGTATNEKLFF. The DNA for the CDR3 is TGTGCCACCAGCAAGGGGACAGCAACTAATGAAAAACTGTTTTTT.

The chain has TRBV19 and TRBJ1-5, with D possibly matching TRBD1 (5 bases). Germline V gives CDR1 LNHDA, CDR2 SQIVND (reference sequence). CDR3 length: 15 amino acids. V was pared by 5 bases and J by 1 base, with 12 bases between. In DNA form, the CDR3 reads TGTGCCAGTAGTTCCGTCAGGGTGAGCAATCAGCCCCAGCATTTT. Its translation is CASSSVRVSNQPQHF.

This chain joins TRBV19 and TRBJ2-6; D is uncertain. V was shortened by 4 bases and J by 2 bases, with 18 bases between the two germline ends. The germline CDR1 and CDR2 sequences are LNHDA and SQIVND (reference sequence). The CDR3 runs 18 residues. In nucleotides, the CDR3 is TGTGCCAGTAGTACCCTCCCAGTCGTTGGTGCTGGGGCCAACGTCCTGACTTTC. This codes for CASSTLPVVGAGANVLTF.

The rearrangement joins TRBV7-3 to TRBJ2-1, with D maybe TRBD1 (6 bases). V gave up 4 bases and J gave up 7 bases, with 14 bases separating them. Germline V gives CDR1 SGHTA, CDR2 FQGTGA. The CDR3 contains 14 residues. The CDR3 region has the DNA TGTGCCAGCAGCTCCCAGGGGTTGGGTAATGAGCAGTTCTTC. It translates to CASSSQGLGNEQFF.

The chain employs TRBV7-9 and TRBJ2-3; D might be TRBD2 (5 bases). CDR1 is SEHNR and CDR2 is FQNEAQ in the germline V gene (reference sequence). This CDR3 is built from 15 residues. The germline V and J ends were trimmed by 7 bases and 3 bases, with 17 bases remaining between them. CDR3 coding DNA: TGTGCCAGCAACCAGCCTAGCTCAATAACAGATACGCAGTATTTT. It translates to CASNQPSSITDTQYF. The complete variable domain, with remaining parts taken from reference TRBV7-9 and TRBJ2-3, reads DTGVSQNPRHKITKRGQNVTFRCDPISEHNRLYWYRQTLGQGPEFLTYFQNEAQLEKSRLLSDRFSAERPKGSFSTLEIQRTEQGDSAMYLCASNQPSSITDTQYFGPGTRLTVL.

CDR3 region: CASSLGQGNTEAFF. In DNA, the CDR3 is TGTGCCAGCAGTTTAGGACAGGGGAACACTGAAGCTTTCTTT. The rearrangement uses TRBV27 and TRBJ1-1; 8 bases line up with TRBD1. In germline, CDR1 is MNHEY, CDR2 SMNVEV (reference sequence). V gave up 2 bases and J gave up 1 base; unmatched junction bases: 0. There are 14 residues in the CDR3.

Concerning this clone: Additional DNA sequences in this sample encode the identical CDR3. The chain carries TRBV5-1 and TRBJ1-5; 7 bases fit TRBD1. The CDR3 is 15 residues long. Trimming at V came to 0 bases and at J to 2 bases, leaving 2 bases not matched to a gene. Germline V lookup: CDR1 SGHRS, CDR2 YFSETQ. CDR3 nucleotides: TGCGCCAGCAGCTTGGTAGGGGGCCGCAATCAGCCCCAGCATTTT. It yields the protein CASSLVGGRNQPQHF.

The V call is TRBV7-9, the J call TRBJ2-2; tentative D call: TRBD1 (6 bases). There are 15 residues in the CDR3. Germline CDR1 SEHNR, CDR2 FQNEAQ (reference sequence). V shed 1 base and J shed 6 bases, with 12 bases lying between them. CDR3 loop: CASSLGGRGAGELFF. The CDR3 region has the DNA TGTGCCAGCAGCTTAGGCGGCAGGGGAGCCGGGGAGCTGTTTTTT.

This chain uses TRBV10-1 with TRBJ2-2, with a possible D match to TRBD2 (6 bases). Germline V gene sequence: CDR1 WNHNN, CDR2 SYGVQD (reference sequence). Trimming removed 3 bases at V and 6 bases at J, with 14 bases between. CDR3 size: 15 residues. CDR3 in amino acids: CASSDREEIPGELFF. The CDR3 nucleotides are TGCGCCAGCAGTGACAGGGAGGAGATACCCGGGGAGCTGTTTTTT.

The chain links TRBV29-1 to TRBJ2-4; D might be TRBD2 (5 bases). Trimming cost V 3 bases and J 9 bases, with 12 bases left between them. The CDR3 runs to 12 residues. Germline-derived CDR1 and CDR2 are SQVTM and ANQGSEA. The CDR3 DNA is TGCAGCGTTGATGAGGGCGGTGCCATTCAGTACTTC. It codes for CSVDEGGAIQYF.

The chain combines TRBV27 with TRBJ1-5; D perhaps matches TRBD1 (6 bases). Trimming took 6 bases from V and 6 from J, leaving 15 bases between them. Germline CDR1 is MNHEY and CDR2 is SMNVEV (reference sequence). The length of the CDR3 is 14 residues. CDR3 in amino acids: CASRRDISGQPQHF. Here the CDR3 DNA reads TGTGCCAGCAGGAGGGACATCTCGGGTCAGCCCCAGCATTTT.

V usage is TRBV2 and J usage is TRBJ2-1, with D possibly being TRBD2 (6 bases). CDR1 SNHLY and CDR2 FYNNEI come from the germline V gene. The CDR3 spans 16 residues. Trimming took off 6 bases at V and 7 bases at J, with 22 bases between the two ends. CDR3 DNA sequence: TGTGCCAGCAGCCACAGACTAGTGTTGCGCCCTAATGAGCAGTTCTTC. Protein: CASSHRLVLRPNEQFF.

In DNA form, the CDR3 reads TGTGCCACAGAGGGGACTAGCGAGAACGAGCAGTACTTC. This translates into CATEGTSENEQYF. The chain combines TRBV28 with TRBJ2-7; 10 bases map to TRBD2. Germline assignment: CDR1 MDHEN and CDR2 SYDVKM. The CDR3 is 13 residues long. J lost 5 bases, V lost 10 bases, and 8 bases had no gene match.

The rearrangement uses TRBV4-2 and TRBJ2-3; possibly TRBD2 for D (5 bases). V gave up 0 bases and J gave up 8 bases, with 15 bases separating them. The CDR3 runs 15 residues. Germline loops: CDR1 LGHNA, CDR2 YNFKEQ. The CDR3 here is CASSQDPVTSATQYF. As DNA, the CDR3 is TGTGCCAGCAGCCAAGACCCCGTAACTAGTGCTACGCAGTATTTT.

As to this clone: Its ends do not fully match the called genes, so a read error is possible. V gene TRBV7-9 combines with J gene TRBJ1-2; TRBD1 is a possible D gene (5 bases). The CDR3 is 17 residues long. Germline CDR1 and CDR2: SEHNR and FQNEAQ (reference sequence). The CDR3, as DNA: TGTTCCAGCAGCTTAGTTGGCAGGGCGGGGGCTAACTATGGCTACACCTTC. Its translation: CSSSLVGRAGANYGYTF. Looking up the rest from reference TRBV7-9 and TRBJ1-2 gives the full variable domain: DTGVSQNPRHKITKRGQNVTFRCDPISEHNRLYWYRQTLGQGPEFLTYFQNEAQLEKSRLLSDRFSAERPKGSFSTLEIQRTEQGDSAMYLCSSSLVGRAGANYGYTFGSGTRLTVV.

This chain uses TRBV15 with TRBJ2-1; tentatively, D is TRBD2 (5 bases). The V gene's germline CDR1 is LNHNV and CDR2 YYDKDF (reference sequence). This CDR3 is built from 15 residues. The V end was cut by 7 bases, the J end by 4 bases, with 17 bases between. CDR3 in amino acids: CATIAPGSSYNEQFF. CDR3 DNA sequence: TGTGCCACCATAGCCCCTGGGAGCAGTTACAATGAGCAGTTCTTC.

The CDR3 here is CASCDPLGPQHF. DNA of the CDR3: TGTGCCAGCTGTGATCCTCTCGGGCCCCAGCATTTT. This sequence joins TRBV6-5 and TRBJ1-5; D is unclear. Trimming pared 8 bases from V and 9 bases from J, leaving 14 bases between. CDR1 MNHEY and CDR2 SVGAGI come from the germline V gene. The CDR3 has 12 amino acids.

The chain recombines TRBV2 with TRBJ1-1, with D hard to call. Deletions cut 4 bases from V and 4 bases from J, with 10 bases between. The germline CDR1 and CDR2 sequences are SNHLY and FYNNEI. The CDR3 sequence is 13 residues long. The CDR3 protein is CASSGRSGTEAFF. In nucleotides, the CDR3 is TGTGCCAGCAGTGGACGGTCGGGCACTGAAGCTTTCTTT.

The rearrangement links TRBV30 to TRBJ2-7, with D uncertain. Germline V gives CDR1 GTSNPN, CDR2 SVGIG (reference sequence). The V end lost 3 bases, the J end lost 0 bases, and 6 bases lay between the germline ends. This CDR3 is 12 amino acids long. The CDR3 sequence: CAWSPGSYEQYF. CDR3 bases: TGTGCCTGGAGCCCCGGCTCCTACGAGCAGTACTTC. Full variable domain (missing parts from reference TRBV30 and TRBJ2-7): SQTIHQWPATLVQPVGSPLSLECTVEGTSNPNLYWYRQAAGRGLQLLFYSVGIGQISSEVPQNLSASRPQDRQFILSSKKLLLSDSGFYLCAWSPGSYEQYFGPGTRLTVT.

J is TRBJ1-3 and V is TRBV2, with 7 bases fitting TRBD1. Germline V lookup: CDR1 SNHLY, CDR2 FYNNEI. The CDR3 length is 15 residues. J lost 4 bases, V lost 4 bases, and 7 bases had no gene match. CDR3 coding DNA: TGTGCCAGCAGTGGAGGGGGCGCGTGGGGAAACACCATATATTTT. Its translation: CASSGGGAWGNTIYF.

The chain employs TRBV5-8 and TRBJ2-7; no definite D call. The germline gives CDR1 SGHTS, CDR2 YDEGEE. CDR3 length: 13 amino acids. V lost 2 bases and J lost 2, with 8 bases in between. CDR3 protein: CASSFGVTYEQYF. CDR3 sequence (DNA): TGTGCCAGCAGCTTCGGAGTAACCTACGAGCAGTACTTC.

This clone was counted only a few times. The chain recombines TRBV21-1 with TRBJ1-5; TRBD1 is the table's D call and was not checked against the DNA. TRBV21-1 is a documented pseudogene. There are 19 residues in the CDR3. Written as DNA, the CDR3 is TGTGCCAGCAGCCCCGAAAATGGAAGGACAGGGTGTCTATGTCAGCCCCAGCATTTT. It yields the protein CASSPENGRTGCLCQPQHF.

The V call is TRBV5-8, the J call TRBJ1-5; TRBD1 matches at 8 bases. The germline V gene encodes CDR1 SGHTS and CDR2 YDEGEE. The length of the CDR3 is 15 residues. The V gene end was trimmed by 2 bases and the J gene end by 1 base; junction bases not matched to a gene: 2. The CDR3 coding sequence is TGTGCCAGCAGCTTCCAGGGGGCCAGCAATCAGCCCCAGCATTTT. It specifies CASSFQGASNQPQHF.

To note about this clone: An end of the junction differs from the germline gene, which may be a read error. The genes are TRBV5-4 and TRBJ2-5; a weak D match, TRBD2 (5 bases). Looked up from germline, CDR1 is SGHNT and CDR2 is YYREEE (reference sequence). CDR3 length: 14 amino acids. The CDR3, as DNA: TGTGCCAGCAGTTTGGGGAGTCCTTCAGAGACCCAGTACTTC. This gives the protein CASSLGSPSETQYF.

In its sample, this clone was seen once. This rearrangement joins TRBV4-1 to TRBJ2-7, with D perhaps TRBD1 (5 bases). The V and J ends lost 2 bases and 0 bases respectively, with 8 bases between them. This CDR3 comprises 14 residues. CDR1 is MGHRA and CDR2 is YSYEKL in the germline V gene. The chain's CDR3 is CASSQLRVSYEQYF. The CDR3 DNA follows: TGCGCCAGCAGCCAACTCAGGGTCTCCTACGAGCAGTACTTC.

This rearrangement joins TRBV28 to TRBJ1-4, with D possibly TRBD1 on 5 matching bases. The germline V and J ends were trimmed by 5 bases and 3 bases, with 13 bases remaining between them. Germline assignment: CDR1 MDHEN and CDR2 SYDVKM. This CDR3 region has 15 residues. DNA for the CDR3: TGTGCCAGCAGTACCCCAACGGGGGCTAATGAAAAACTGTTTTTT. It encodes CASSTPTGANEKLFF.

This chain uses TRBV15 with TRBJ1-4; D is possibly TRBD1 (6 bases). V was shortened by 3 bases and J by 10 bases, with 24 bases between the two germline ends. The CDR3 loop spans 17 amino acids. The germline V gene encodes CDR1 LNHNV and CDR2 YYDKDF (reference sequence). For the CDR3, the DNA is TGTGCCACCAGCAGGGGAAATGGACAGCGCCGTGAGCGAAAACTGTTTTTT. Its translation is CATSRGNGQRRERKLFF.

The chain joins TRBV11-1 to TRBJ2-1; 10 bases are a match to TRBD1. Germline V CDR1 and CDR2: SGHAT, FQDESV (reference sequence). V was pared by 5 bases and J by 8 bases, with 12 bases of the junction left unmatched. This CDR3 has 16 residues. The CDR3 is CASSPSRDRGSHEQFF. The CDR3 nucleotides are TGTGCCAGCAGCCCAAGCCGGGACAGGGGTTCCCATGAGCAGTTCTTC.

The chain links TRBV7-3 to TRBJ2-1; 11 nucleotides line up with TRBD2. This CDR3 is built from 14 residues. Germline V gene lookup returns CDR1 SGHTA and CDR2 FQGTGA. Trimming removed 5 bases from V and 8 bases from J; junction bases left unmatched: 5. CDR3 loop: CASSPSGGWDEQFF. The CDR3 DNA reads as TGTGCCAGCAGCCCTAGCGGGGGGTGGGATGAGCAGTTCTTC.

The chain employs TRBV19 and TRBJ2-2, with 10 bases lining up with TRBD1. The CDR3 runs to 15 residues. Germline CDR1 reads LNHDA; CDR2 reads SQIVND (reference sequence). V lost 5 bases and J lost 6; bases outside the gene matches: 6. CDR3 bases: TGTGCCAGTAGTTCGACAGGGGGCCCCGCCGGGGAGCTGTTTTTT. As protein: CASSSTGGPAGELFF.

The V and J genes are TRBV11-2 and TRBJ2-1; the D is unclear. CDR1 and CDR2 from the germline V gene are SGHAT and FQNNGV. Trimming stripped 1 base from V and 10 bases from J, with 5 bases between. This CDR3 is 11 amino acids long. CDR3 loop: CASSLGGEQFF. The CDR3 nucleotides read TGTGCCAGCAGCTTAGGAGGCGAGCAGTTCTTC.

J is TRBJ2-4 and V is TRBV11-2; 7 bases are shared with TRBD2. The V and J ends lost 5 bases and 1 base, in that order; junction bases with no gene match: 11. The germline CDR1 and CDR2 sequences are SGHAT and FQNNGV. This CDR3 spans 17 amino acids. CDR3 in DNA: TGTGCCAGCAGCATAGTAAGACTAGCTGGGGCCAAAAACATTCAGTACTTC. This translates into CASSIVRLAGAKNIQYF.